This entry is about one TCR beta chain. The record originates from a study of blood T cells in healthy people across ages. The CDR3 sequence is 15 residues long. V trimming: 2 bases; J trimming: 3 bases; junction bases outside the gene matches: 3. The germline gives CDR1 MNHNY, CDR2 SVGAGI (reference sequence). A second PCR, run for roughly 7 to 11 cycles, used a sample-barcoded 5' primer plus a J-beta primer mix. A single record per CDR3 protein comes from TCRdb applying MiXCR to the 5' RACE reads. Of 720,000 or so distinct CDR3 sequences in the sample, roughly 43% were seen once. Specimen: blood. V gene TRBV6-6 combines with J gene TRBJ1-4; 7 nucleotides match TRBD1. The clonotype originates from an elderly man in good health. The CDR3 DNA reads as TGTGCCAGCAGTTACAGGGGGCGATCTAATGAAAAACTGTTTTTT. Protein product: CASSYRGRSNEKLFF.